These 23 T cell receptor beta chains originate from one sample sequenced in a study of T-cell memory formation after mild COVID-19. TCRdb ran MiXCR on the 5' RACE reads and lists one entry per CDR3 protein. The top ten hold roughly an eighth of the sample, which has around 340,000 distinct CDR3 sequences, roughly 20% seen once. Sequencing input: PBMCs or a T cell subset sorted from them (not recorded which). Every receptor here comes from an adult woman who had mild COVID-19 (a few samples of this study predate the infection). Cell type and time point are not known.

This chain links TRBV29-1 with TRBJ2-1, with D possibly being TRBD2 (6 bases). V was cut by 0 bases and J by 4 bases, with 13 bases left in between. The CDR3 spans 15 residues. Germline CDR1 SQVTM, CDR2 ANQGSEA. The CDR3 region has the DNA TGCAGCGTTGAAGAGGAGGGAGGCGGATACAATGAGCAGTTCTTC. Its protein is CSVEEEGGGYNEQFF.

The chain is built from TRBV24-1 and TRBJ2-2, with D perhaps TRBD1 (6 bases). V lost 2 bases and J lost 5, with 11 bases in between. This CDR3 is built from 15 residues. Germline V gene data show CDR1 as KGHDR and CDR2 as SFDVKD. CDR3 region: CATSDSGTSTGELFF. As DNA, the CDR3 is TGTGCCACCAGTGATTCCGGGACATCTACCGGGGAGCTGTTTTTT.

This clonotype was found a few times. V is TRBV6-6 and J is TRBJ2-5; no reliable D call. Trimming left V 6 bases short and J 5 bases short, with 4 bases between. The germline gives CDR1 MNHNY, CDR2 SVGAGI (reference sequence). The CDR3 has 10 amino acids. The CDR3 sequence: CASRRETQYF. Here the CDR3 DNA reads TGTGCCAGCAGGCGGGAGACCCAGTACTTC.

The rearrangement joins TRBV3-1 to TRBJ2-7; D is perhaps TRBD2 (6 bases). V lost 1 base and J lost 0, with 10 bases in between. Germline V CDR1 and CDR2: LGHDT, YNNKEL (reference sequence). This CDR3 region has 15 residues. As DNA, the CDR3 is TGTGCCAGCAGCCAAGGCGGGGCTTACTCCTACGAGCAGTACTTC. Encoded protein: CASSQGGAYSYEQYF.

The CDR3: CASSIFGGTPYEQYF. CDR3 coding DNA: TGTGCCAGTAGTATATTCGGAGGAACTCCCTACGAGCAGTACTTC. This chain uses TRBV19 with TRBJ2-7, with D perhaps matching TRBD2 (5 bases). V was shortened by 2 bases and J by 2 bases, with 13 bases between the two germline ends. Germline V gene lookup returns CDR1 LNHDA and CDR2 SQIVND (reference sequence). The CDR3 covers 15 residues.

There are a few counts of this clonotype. The CDR3 region is CASSPGPQFF. DNA for the CDR3: TGTGCCAGCTCGCCCGGCCCCCAGTTCTTC. The chain employs TRBV12-3 or TRBV12-4 and TRBJ2-1; no reliable D call. Trimming left V 8 bases short and J 13 bases short, with 12 bases between. This CDR3 has 10 residues.

The CDR3 loop reads CASSTGTSGVWTDTQYF. CDR3 nucleotides: TGCGCCAGCAGCACCGGGACTAGCGGGGTGTGGACAGATACGCAGTATTTT. This chain links TRBV5-1 with TRBJ2-3, with 13 bases identical to TRBD2. Trimming took 4 bases from V and 3 from J; bases not matched to a gene: 8. Germline CDR1 SGHRS, CDR2 YFSETQ. The CDR3 is 17 residues long.

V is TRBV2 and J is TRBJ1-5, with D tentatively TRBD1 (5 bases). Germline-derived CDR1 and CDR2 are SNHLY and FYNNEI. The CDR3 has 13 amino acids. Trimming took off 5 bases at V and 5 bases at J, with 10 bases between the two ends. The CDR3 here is CASSRDVDQPQHF. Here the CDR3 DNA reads TGTGCCAGCAGTCGGGACGTAGATCAGCCCCAGCATTTT.

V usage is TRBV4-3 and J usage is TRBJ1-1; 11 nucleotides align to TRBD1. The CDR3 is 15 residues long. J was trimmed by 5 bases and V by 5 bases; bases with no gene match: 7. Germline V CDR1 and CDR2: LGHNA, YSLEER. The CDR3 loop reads CASSKWDRGYTEAFF. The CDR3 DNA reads TGCGCCAGCAGCAAATGGGACAGGGGGTATACTGAAGCTTTCTTT.

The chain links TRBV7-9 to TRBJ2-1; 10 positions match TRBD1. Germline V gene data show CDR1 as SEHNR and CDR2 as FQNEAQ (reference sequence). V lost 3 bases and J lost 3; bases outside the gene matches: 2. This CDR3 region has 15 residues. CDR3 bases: TGTGCCAGCAGCTTGGGACAGGGGTTCTACAATGAGCAGTTCTTC. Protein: CASSLGQGFYNEQFF. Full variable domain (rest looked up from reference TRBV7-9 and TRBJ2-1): DTGVSQNPRHKITKRGQNVTFRCDPISEHNRLYWYRQTLGQGPEFLTYFQNEAQLEKSRLLSDRFSAERPKGSFSTLEIQRTEQGDSAMYLCASSLGQGFYNEQFFGPGTRLTVL.

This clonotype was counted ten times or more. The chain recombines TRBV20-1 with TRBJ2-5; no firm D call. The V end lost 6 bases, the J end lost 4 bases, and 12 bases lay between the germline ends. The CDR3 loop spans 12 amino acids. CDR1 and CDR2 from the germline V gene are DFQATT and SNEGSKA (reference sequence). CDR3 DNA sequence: TGCAGTGCCACGGACCGTCGAGAGACCCAGTACTTC. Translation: CSATDRRETQYF.

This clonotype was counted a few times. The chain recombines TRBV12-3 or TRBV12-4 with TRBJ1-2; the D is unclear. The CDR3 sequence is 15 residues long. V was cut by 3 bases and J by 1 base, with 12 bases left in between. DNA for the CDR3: TGTGCCAGCAGTTTTGGCCAGCGAGTTAACTATGGCTACACCTTC. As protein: CASSFGQRVNYGYTF.

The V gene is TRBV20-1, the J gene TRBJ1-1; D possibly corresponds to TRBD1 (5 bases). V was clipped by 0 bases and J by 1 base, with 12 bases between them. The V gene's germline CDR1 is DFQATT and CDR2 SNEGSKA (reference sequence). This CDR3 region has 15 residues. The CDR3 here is CSARDWQGPNTEAFF. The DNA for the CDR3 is TGCAGTGCTAGAGATTGGCAGGGACCGAACACTGAAGCTTTCTTT.

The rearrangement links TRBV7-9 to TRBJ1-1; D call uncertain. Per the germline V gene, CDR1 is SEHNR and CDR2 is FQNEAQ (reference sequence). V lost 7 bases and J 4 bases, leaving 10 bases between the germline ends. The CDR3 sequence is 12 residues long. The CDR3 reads CASTLSGTEAFF. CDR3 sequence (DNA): TGTGCCAGCACCCTATCTGGCACTGAAGCTTTCTTT.

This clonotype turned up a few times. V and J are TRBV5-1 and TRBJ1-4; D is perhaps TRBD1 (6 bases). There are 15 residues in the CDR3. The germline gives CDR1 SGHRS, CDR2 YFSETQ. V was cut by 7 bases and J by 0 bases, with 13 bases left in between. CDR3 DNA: TGCGCCAGCGCATTGGAGGGGGCAACTAATGAAAAACTGTTTTTT. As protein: CASALEGATNEKLFF. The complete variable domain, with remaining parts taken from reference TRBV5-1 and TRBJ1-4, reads KAGVTQTPRYLIKTRGQQVTLSCSPISGHRSVSWYQQTPGQGLQFLFEYFSETQRNKGNFPGRFSGRQFSNSRSEMNVSTLELGDSALYLCASALEGATNEKLFFGSGTQLSVL.

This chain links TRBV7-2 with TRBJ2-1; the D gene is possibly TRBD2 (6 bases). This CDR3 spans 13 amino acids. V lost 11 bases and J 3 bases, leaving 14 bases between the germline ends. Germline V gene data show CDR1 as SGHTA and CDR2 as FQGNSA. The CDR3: CASAGLNYNEQFF. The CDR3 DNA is TGTGCCTCGGCGGGGCTGAACTACAATGAGCAGTTCTTC.

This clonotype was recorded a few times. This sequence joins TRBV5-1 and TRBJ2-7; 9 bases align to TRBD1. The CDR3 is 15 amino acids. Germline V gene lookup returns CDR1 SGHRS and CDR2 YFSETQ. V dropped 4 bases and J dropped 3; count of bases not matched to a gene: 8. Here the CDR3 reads CASSGIDRGNYEQYF. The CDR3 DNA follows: TGCGCCAGCAGCGGGATTGACAGGGGGAACTACGAGCAGTACTTC. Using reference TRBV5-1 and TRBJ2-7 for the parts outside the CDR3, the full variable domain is KAGVTQTPRYLIKTRGQQVTLSCSPISGHRSVSWYQQTPGQGLQFLFEYFSETQRNKGNFPGRFSGRQFSNSRSEMNVSTLELGDSALYLCASSGIDRGNYEQYFGPGTRLTVT.

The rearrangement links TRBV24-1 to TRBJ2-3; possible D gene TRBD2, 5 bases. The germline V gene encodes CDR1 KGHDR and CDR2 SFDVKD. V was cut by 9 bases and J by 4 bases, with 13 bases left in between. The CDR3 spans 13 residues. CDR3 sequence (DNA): TGTGCCACCCAAGGGAGCATCTCAGATACGCAGTATTTT. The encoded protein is CATQGSISDTQYF.

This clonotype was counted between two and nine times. The CDR3 sequence: CASSWFGDRSTDTQYF. CDR3 DNA sequence: TGTGCCAGCAGCTGGTTTGGGGACAGAAGCACAGATACGCAGTATTTT. V is TRBV7-8 and J is TRBJ2-3; 7 positions match TRBD1. Germline CDR1 is SGHVS and CDR2 is FQNEAQ. V lost 4 bases, J lost 0 bases, and 7 bases stayed unmatched. The CDR3 contains 16 residues.

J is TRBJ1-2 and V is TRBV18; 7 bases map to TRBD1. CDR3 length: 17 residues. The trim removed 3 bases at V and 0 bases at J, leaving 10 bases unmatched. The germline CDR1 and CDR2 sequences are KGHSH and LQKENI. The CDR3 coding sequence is TGTGCCAGCTCACCGTACGACAGGGCAGGGGCTAACTATGGCTACACCTTC. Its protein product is CASSPYDRAGANYGYTF. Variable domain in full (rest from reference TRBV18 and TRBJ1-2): NAGVMQNPRHLVRRRGQEARLRCSPMKGHSHVYWYRQLPEEGLKFMVYLQKENIIDESGMPKERFSAEFPKEGPSILRIQQVVRGDSAAYFCASSPYDRAGANYGYTFGSGTRLTVV.

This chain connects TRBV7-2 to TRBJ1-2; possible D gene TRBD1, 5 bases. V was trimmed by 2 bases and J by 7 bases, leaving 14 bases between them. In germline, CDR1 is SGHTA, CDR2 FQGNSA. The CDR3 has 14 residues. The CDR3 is CASSLSRVRRGYTF. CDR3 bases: TGTGCCAGCAGCTTAAGCAGGGTTCGGCGTGGCTACACCTTC.

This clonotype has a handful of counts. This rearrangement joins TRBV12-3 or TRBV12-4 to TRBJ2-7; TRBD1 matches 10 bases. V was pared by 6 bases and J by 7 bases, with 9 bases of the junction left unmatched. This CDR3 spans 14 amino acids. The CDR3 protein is CASRSGTGDWEQYF. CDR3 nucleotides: TGTGCCAGCAGATCCGGGACAGGGGATTGGGAGCAGTACTTC.

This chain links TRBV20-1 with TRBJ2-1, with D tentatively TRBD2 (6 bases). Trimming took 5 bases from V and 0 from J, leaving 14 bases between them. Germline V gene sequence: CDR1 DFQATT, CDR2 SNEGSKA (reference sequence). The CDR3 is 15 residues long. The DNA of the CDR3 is TGCAGTGCTGGGGCTACCGGGAGCTCCTACAATGAGCAGTTCTTC. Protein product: CSAGATGSSYNEQFF.